A selection of T cell receptor beta chains follows, all from one sample in a study of molecular identifiers for immune sequencing clone quantification. MiXCR was run by TCRdb on the PCR reads, yielding one entry per CDR3 protein. The repertoire holds about 640,000 distinct CDR3 sequences, with about 20% as singletons. Sequencing was done on a sample of naive CD8+ T cells from blood, with Jurkat cell RNA spiked in. All receptors derive from a human donor in good health. Some libraries in this study had Jurkat cell RNA spiked in. Each CDR3 is given with its conserved first and last residue. Size values are once, few and many counts, or a class for expanded clones, and some rows have none.

J gene: TRBJ2-7
clone size: .
V gene: TRBV4-3
CDR3 protein: CASRQDTAAAYEQYF

J gene: TRBJ1-2
clone size: many
V gene: TRBV19
CDR3 protein: CASSAGQLLGYTF

J gene: TRBJ2-7
clone size: many
V gene: TRBV20-1
CDR3 protein: CSAGLANSYEQYF

J gene: TRBJ1-4
clone size: few
V gene: TRBV27
CDR3 protein: CASSLEGAGEKLFF

J gene: TRBJ2-7
clone size: few
V gene: TRBV5-6
CDR3 protein: CASSPRHHYEQYF

J gene: TRBJ2-7
clone size: few
V gene: TRBV7-6
CDR3 protein: CASSPESGASSYEQYF

J gene: TRBJ2-1
clone size: many
V gene: TRBV25-1
CDR3 protein: CASSELGISGKANEQFF

J gene: TRBJ2-7
clone size: many
V gene: TRBV29-1
CDR3 protein: CSAKGGGALSYEQYF

J gene: TRBJ2-4
clone size: many
V gene: TRBV19
CDR3 protein: CASTGQNIQYF

J gene: TRBJ1-5
clone size: .
V gene: TRBV4-1
CDR3 protein: CASSQATGESLNQPQHF

J gene: TRBJ1-2
clone size: few
V gene: TRBV3-1
CDR3 protein: CASSQDTGVGYTF

J gene: TRBJ1-1
clone size: many
V gene: TRBV5-4
CDR3 protein: CASSGAGEGTEAFF

J gene: TRBJ1-1
clone size: many
V gene: TRBV27
CDR3 protein: CASSIWSNTEAFF

J gene: TRBJ2-7
clone size: many
V gene: TRBV7-2
CDR3 protein: CASSLASSGSTYEQYF

J gene: TRBJ2-3
clone size: many
V gene: TRBV9
CDR3 protein: CASSSQRGGLKDTQYF

J gene: TRBJ1-2
clone size: .
V gene: TRBV6-5
CDR3 protein: CASGLVGLLYGYTF

J gene: TRBJ2-3
clone size: many
V gene: TRBV20-1
CDR3 protein: CSADPSGSTDTQYF

J gene: TRBJ1-2
clone size: few
V gene: TRBV4-1
CDR3 protein: CASSQEQGLSHYGYTF

J gene: TRBJ2-7
clone size: .
V gene: TRBV6-5
CDR3 protein: CASSSLADSYEQYF

J gene: TRBJ1-4
clone size: few
V gene: TRBV5-3
CDR3 protein: CASSLVYQGGKEKLFF

J gene: TRBJ2-5
clone size: .
V gene: TRBV7-6
CDR3 protein: CASRPRRGGGGPKETQYF

J gene: TRBJ2-5
clone size: few
V gene: TRBV10-3
CDR3 protein: CAIRPSGGPQETQYF

J gene: TRBJ1-3
clone size: many
V gene: TRBV4-3
CDR3 protein: CASSQDSTGNTIYF

J gene: TRBJ1-6
clone size: .
V gene: TRBV4-3
CDR3 protein: CASSQDLQNSPLHF

J gene: TRBJ1-5
clone size: many
V gene: TRBV6-5
CDR3 protein: CASSYSSGGQPQHF

J gene: TRBJ2-5
clone size: many
V gene: TRBV12-3/TRBV12-4
CDR3 protein: CASSLLAPTGNQETQYF

J gene: TRBJ1-5
clone size: few
V gene: TRBV12-3/TRBV12-4
CDR3 protein: CASSLAPGLISTQHF

J gene: TRBJ2-7
clone size: .
V gene: TRBV7-2
CDR3 protein: CASRLSYEQYF

J gene: TRBJ2-1
clone size: .
V gene: TRBV4-1
CDR3 protein: CASSQEARGGDEQFF

J gene: TRBJ1-2
clone size: .
V gene: TRBV20-1
CDR3 protein: CSAISNKKTGLWANYGYTF

J gene: TRBJ2-5
clone size: many
V gene: TRBV29-1
CDR3 protein: CSVETGEGQAQETQYF

J gene: TRBJ2-3
clone size: many
V gene: TRBV4-3
CDR3 protein: CASSQVVRADLSDTQYF

J gene: TRBJ2-5
clone size: many
V gene: TRBV10-2
CDR3 protein: CASSHNRGETQYF

J gene: TRBJ2-1
clone size: few
V gene: TRBV27
CDR3 protein: CASSLSSLALYNEQFF

J gene: TRBJ1-1
clone size: many
V gene: TRBV7-9
CDR3 protein: CASSLMGQGNTEAFF

J gene: TRBJ2-3
clone size: many
V gene: TRBV14
CDR3 protein: CASSQTDREGLSADTQYF

J gene: TRBJ2-7
clone size: once
V gene: TRBV27
CDR3 protein: CASSSGSLHSYEQYF

J gene: TRBJ2-7
clone size: .
V gene: TRBV6-1
CDR3 protein: CASSRWNPEGEQYF

J gene: TRBJ2-6
clone size: many
V gene: TRBV7-2
CDR3 protein: CASSPDRGTSGANVLTF

J gene: TRBJ2-7
clone size: many
V gene: TRBV20-1
CDR3 protein: CSARDVGEQYF

J gene: TRBJ1-1
clone size: .
V gene: TRBV12-3/TRBV12-4
CDR3 protein: CASSLGGGVNTEAFF

J gene: TRBJ2-2
clone size: many
V gene: TRBV6-7
CDR3 protein: CASSDRDRDGTGELFF

J gene: TRBJ1-5
clone size: many
V gene: TRBV28
CDR3 protein: CASNLLGHNQPQHF

J gene: TRBJ2-2
clone size: few
V gene: TRBV2
CDR3 protein: CASSEGQGIGELFF

J gene: TRBJ1-1
clone size: many
V gene: TRBV7-8
CDR3 protein: CASSLNPTATLVTPEAFF